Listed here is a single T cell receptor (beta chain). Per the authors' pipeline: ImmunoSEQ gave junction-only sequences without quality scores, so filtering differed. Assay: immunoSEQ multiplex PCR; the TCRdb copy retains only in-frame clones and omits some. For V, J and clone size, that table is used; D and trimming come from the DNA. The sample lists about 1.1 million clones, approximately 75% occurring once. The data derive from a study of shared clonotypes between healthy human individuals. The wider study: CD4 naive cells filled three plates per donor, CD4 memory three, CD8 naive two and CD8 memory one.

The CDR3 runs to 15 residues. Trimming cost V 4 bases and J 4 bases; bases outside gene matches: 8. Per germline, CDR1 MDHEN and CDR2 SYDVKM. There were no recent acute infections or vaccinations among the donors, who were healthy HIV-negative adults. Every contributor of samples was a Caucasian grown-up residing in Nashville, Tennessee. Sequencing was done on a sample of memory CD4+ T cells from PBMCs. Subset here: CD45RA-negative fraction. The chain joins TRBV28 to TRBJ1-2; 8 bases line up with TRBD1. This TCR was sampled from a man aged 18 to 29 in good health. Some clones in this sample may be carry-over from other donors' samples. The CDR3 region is CASSYLTGGAYGYTF. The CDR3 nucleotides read TGTGCCAGCAGTTACCTTACAGGGGGAGCCTATGGCTACACCTTC.